These 6 T cell receptor beta chains originate from one sample sequenced in a study of cytomegalovirus exposure and HLA in healthy donors. The PCR ran on 60 Vbeta and 13 Jbeta primers. TCRdb keeps only in-frame clones here, not all; method: immunoSEQ multiplex PCR. The repertoire consists of about 140,000 clones, with 73% occurring once and the leading ten covering 13% to 15%. Sequenced material: PBMCs. All receptors derive from a human donor in good health.

For the CDR3, the DNA is TGTGCCAGCAGAATCAGCTCCTACAATGAGCAGTTCTTC. Translating gives CASRISSYNEQFF. The chain combines TRBV27 with TRBJ2-1; D not resolved. Trimming took off 6 bases at V and 0 bases at J, with 6 bases between the two ends. The CDR3 is 13 amino acids. Germline V gene sequence: CDR1 MNHEY, CDR2 SMNVEV (reference sequence).

The chain couples TRBV18 to TRBJ2-5; D is undetermined. This CDR3 is built from 12 residues. Trimming took 4 bases from V and 1 from J, leaving 4 bases between them. Germline V gene lookup returns CDR1 KGHSH and CDR2 LQKENI. CDR3 residues: CASSLIQETQYF. CDR3 bases: TGTGCCAGCTCACTCATCCAAGAGACCCAGTACTTC.

The V call is TRBV9, the J call TRBJ2-2; TRBD1 aligns across 8 bases. The germline V gene has CDR1 SGDLS and CDR2 YYNGEE. The CDR3 has 17 residues. The V gene end was trimmed by 0 bases and the J gene end by 4 bases; junction bases not matched to a gene: 8. The CDR3 sequence: CASSVDGTGGGTGELFF. The CDR3 region has the DNA TGTGCCAGCAGCGTAGATGGAACAGGGGGAGGCACCGGGGAGCTGTTTTTT.

V usage is TRBV6-5 and J usage is TRBJ1-2; D may be TRBD1 (5 bases). The CDR3 contains 13 residues. CDR1 and CDR2 from the germline V gene are MNHEY and SVGAGI. Trimming took off 2 bases at V and 3 bases at J, with 7 bases between the two ends. The CDR3 sequence is CASSYQGYYGYTF. CDR3 coding DNA: TGTGCCAGCAGTTACCAGGGCTACTATGGCTACACCTTC.

In its sample, this clone was seen a few times. The gene calls are TRBV2 and TRBJ1-5; tentative D call: TRBD1 (6 bases). The germline CDR1 and CDR2 sequences are SNHLY and FYNNEI. V lost 5 bases and J lost 1, with 9 bases in between. The CDR3 runs 14 residues. The CDR3 loop is CASSSQGSNQPQHF. The CDR3 DNA reads as TGTGCCAGCAGTTCACAGGGAAGCAATCAGCCCCAGCATTTT.

This chain connects TRBV5-1 to TRBJ2-5; possible D gene TRBD2, 6 bases. The CDR3 is 14 residues long. V was shortened by 0 bases and J by 5 bases, with 11 bases between the two germline ends. Germline V gene lookup returns CDR1 SGHRS and CDR2 YFSETQ. For the CDR3, the DNA is TGCGCCAGCAGCTTGGCCGGAAGCGGGGAGACCCAGTACTTC. It codes for CASSLAGSGETQYF.